These 18 T cell receptor beta chains came from one sample sequenced in a study of T cell repertoires in ileal Crohn's disease. The protocol was immunoSEQ multiplex PCR, while the TCRdb copy is restricted to in-frame clones and leaves out a portion. The top ten clones hold approximately 7% of a sample with about 15,000 clones, 60% of them seen once. The sequencing sample was made of ileal tissue. These receptor sequences come from an adult with Crohn's disease.

In its sample, this clone was seen a few times. The identical CDR3 is also encoded by other nucleotide sequences in the sample. This rearrangement joins TRBV18 to TRBJ1-5; TRBD1 agrees at 10 bases. Losses at the gene ends were 6 bases for V and 5 bases for J; bases not matched to a gene: 4. Looked up from germline, CDR1 is KGHSH and CDR2 is LQKENI. This CDR3 comprises 14 residues. CDR3 nucleotide sequence: TGTGCCAGCTCTCGGACAGGGGGAGATCAGCCCCAGCATTTT. This sequence encodes CASSRTGGDQPQHF.

This clone was detected once. The chain has TRBV4-1 and TRBJ2-2; 9 nucleotides match TRBD2. Trimming removed 2 bases from V and 4 bases from J; junction bases left unmatched: 5. Per germline, CDR1 MGHRA and CDR2 YSYEKL. The CDR3 runs to 16 residues. The CDR3 DNA is TGCGCCAGCAGCCAACTGCGGGAGGGACGCACCGGGGAGCTGTTTTTT. Translating gives CASSQLREGRTGELFF.

About this clone: Other DNA sequences in the same sample also yield this CDR3. The V and J genes are TRBV28 and TRBJ1-5; D call uncertain. The CDR3 extends over 12 amino acids. Germline assignment: CDR1 MDHEN and CDR2 SYDVKM. V was shortened by 7 bases and J by 0 bases, with 4 bases between the two germline ends. CDR3 protein: CASTSSNQPQHF. As DNA, the CDR3 is TGTGCCAGCACATCTAGCAATCAGCCCCAGCATTTT.

The J gene is TRBJ1-3, the V gene TRBV6-6; D call uncertain. Germline values: CDR1 MNHNY, CDR2 SVGAGI (reference sequence). The CDR3 totals 15 residues. Trimming shortened V by 2 bases and J by 0 bases, and 8 bases separated the two germline ends. The DNA of the CDR3 is TGTGCCAGCAGTTACGGTAGGAGCTCTGGAAACACCATATATTTT. Amino acids: CASSYGRSSGNTIYF.

The chain links TRBV2 to TRBJ1-5; 12 nucleotides align to TRBD1. The CDR3 spans 17 residues. CDR1 and CDR2 from the germline V gene are SNHLY and FYNNEI. V lost 6 bases to trimming and J lost 0 bases; unmatched junction nucleotides: 6. This chain's CDR3 is CASRPGQGAYSNQPQHF. Written as DNA, the CDR3 is TGTGCCAGCAGACCGGGACAGGGGGCTTATAGCAATCAGCCCCAGCATTTT.

The chain carries TRBV4-3 and TRBJ1-2; 12 nucleotides agree with TRBD1. The junction had 7 bases not matched to a gene; V was cut back by 3 bases and J by 8 bases. CDR3 length equals 15 residues. Germline-derived CDR1 and CDR2 are LGHNA and YSLEER. The CDR3 DNA is TGCGCCAGCAGCCACTCAGGGACAGGGGGCGAAGGCTACACCTTC. Protein sequence: CASSHSGTGGEGYTF.

The rearrangement links TRBV6-1 to TRBJ2-7, with D maybe TRBD2 (5 bases). CDR3 length: 12 residues. Trimming removed 6 bases at V and 4 bases at J, with 10 bases between. Germline CDR1 reads MNHNS; CDR2 reads SASEGT. CDR3 loop: CASSNGKYEQYF. DNA for the CDR3: TGTGCCAGCAGCAACGGGAAATACGAGCAGTACTTC.

With regard to this clone: Other DNA sequences in the sample encode the same CDR3. This rearrangement joins TRBV14 to TRBJ1-1; 8 bases match TRBD1. Looked up from germline, CDR1 is SGHDN and CDR2 is FVKESK. The CDR3 sequence is 13 residues long. After removal of 3 bases from V and 11 bases from J, the junction contained 8 bases not matched to a gene. CDR3 DNA: TGTGCCAGCAGCCAGCTTCAGGGGGCTGGTGCTTTCTTT. Translated, it gives CASSQLQGAGAFF.

The rearrangement joins TRBV7-9 to TRBJ1-2; no clear D gene. CDR1 SEHNR and CDR2 FQNEAQ come from the germline V gene (reference sequence). Trimming took off 5 bases at V and 4 bases at J, with 14 bases between the two ends. This CDR3 region has 14 residues. The CDR3 sequence: CASSPQTGSYGYTF. The DNA for the CDR3 is TGTGCCAGCAGCCCTCAGACGGGGAGCTATGGCTACACCTTC.

The chain uses TRBV4-1 and TRBJ1-1; weak D call: TRBD1 (5 bases). V lost 0 bases, J lost 7 bases, and 12 bases lay in between. Germline V gene data show CDR1 as MGHRA and CDR2 as YSYEKL. This CDR3 has 14 amino acids. CDR3 nucleotide sequence: TGCGCCAGCAGCCAAGAGGACATCCGCCGTGAAGCTTTCTTT. Translated, it gives CASSQEDIRREAFF.

The chain couples TRBV19 to TRBJ1-5; the D is unclear. CDR3 length equals 15 residues. CDR1 is LNHDA and CDR2 is SQIVND in the germline V gene (reference sequence). The germline V and J ends were trimmed by 5 bases and 0 bases, with 11 bases remaining between them. The CDR3 loop reads CASSHRRNSNQPQHF. The CDR3 nucleotides are TGTGCCAGTAGTCACAGACGGAATAGCAATCAGCCCCAGCATTTT.

This sequence joins TRBV30 and TRBJ2-1, with TRBD2 matching 14 bases. The CDR3 loop spans 15 amino acids. V was clipped by 1 base and J by 4 bases; unmatched bases: 0. CDR1 GTSNPN and CDR2 SVGIG come from the germline V gene (reference sequence). In nucleotides, the CDR3 is TGTGCCTGGAGTGGACTAGCGGGAGGGTACAATGAGCAGTTCTTC. This gives the protein CAWSGLAGGYNEQFF.

This clone turned up a few times. J is TRBJ2-6 and V is TRBV18, with D hard to call. CDR3 length equals 14 residues. V was shortened by 5 bases and J by 0 bases, with 5 bases between the two germline ends. Germline V gene data show CDR1 as KGHSH and CDR2 as LQKENI. CDR3 in amino acids: CASSSYSGANVLTF. As DNA, the CDR3 is TGTGCCAGCTCATCCTACTCTGGGGCCAACGTCCTGACTTTC.

This clone came up a few times. The V gene is TRBV6-1, the J gene TRBJ1-1; D might be TRBD1 (6 bases). The CDR3 covers 14 residues. Trimming took off 6 bases at V and 1 base at J, with 12 bases between the two ends. Germline values: CDR1 MNHNS, CDR2 SASEGT. The CDR3 DNA follows: TGTGCCAGCAGCCAACAGGGTAGGAACACTGAAGCTTTCTTT. This gives the protein CASSQQGRNTEAFF.

This sequence joins TRBV4-1 and TRBJ2-3; D might be TRBD2 (6 bases). CDR1 is MGHRA and CDR2 is YSYEKL in the germline V gene. V lost 4 bases to trimming and J lost 15 bases, with 17 bases between them. The CDR3 has 12 residues. CDR3 protein: CASSPGREVHYF. The DNA for the CDR3 is TGCGCCAGCAGCCCGGGCAGGGAGGTTCATTATTTT.

J is TRBJ2-3 and V is TRBV15; D not certain. Germline V gene sequence: CDR1 LNHNV, CDR2 YYDKDF (reference sequence). V was clipped by 2 bases and J by 2 bases, with 5 bases between them. This CDR3 is 13 amino acids long. CDR3 in amino acids: CATSRRHTDTQYF. CDR3 nucleotides: TGTGCCACCAGCAGACGACACACAGATACGCAGTATTTT.

This clone was seen once. The V and J genes are TRBV4-1 and TRBJ2-7, with a tentative D call TRBD2 (5 bases). The germline CDR1 and CDR2 sequences are MGHRA and YSYEKL. This CDR3 has 14 amino acids. With 2 bases removed from V and 6 bases from J, the gap between germline ends came to 14 bases. This CDR3 reads CASSQTRVSGEQYF. Here the CDR3 DNA reads TGCGCCAGCAGCCAAACTAGGGTGAGCGGCGAGCAGTACTTC.

The V and J genes are TRBV10-3 and TRBJ2-7; 8 bases map to TRBD1. The V segment lost 3 bases and the J segment 4 bases; nucleotides outside the gene matches: 5. CDR3 length: 14 amino acids. Germline V gene sequence: CDR1 ENHRY, CDR2 SYGVKD. CDR3 in DNA: TGTGCCATCAGTGATCAGGGGGCTCGTTACGAGCAGTACTTC. Amino acids: CAISDQGARYEQYF.